A selection of T cell receptor beta chains follows, all from one sample in a study of T cell responses to AZD1222 COVID-19 vaccine. Using immunoSEQ multiplex PCR, the repertoire was profiled, and TCRdb retains in-frame clones only, with some absent. This sample has some 150,000 clones, with 85% to 95% found just once. The starting material was peripheral blood, obtained on day 0 of AZD1222 vaccination. The receptors originated from an adult in good health. Each CDR3 is given with its conserved first and last residue. The order of the fields is CDR3 protein, CDR3 DNA, D gene, clone size, J gene, V gene. D genes are given only for firm matches. For some rows the clone size is stated as once, few or many, or as a class when expanded; others skip it.

CASSLQQSSYNSPLHF,TGTGCCAGCAGCTTACAACAGAGCTCCTATAATTCACCCCTCCACTTT,NA,NA,TRBJ1-6,TRBV5-6
CASSRFLGGGNQPQHF,TGTGCCAGCAGCCGATTTCTAGGGGGTGGCAATCAGCCCCAGCATTTT,NA,NA,TRBJ1-5,TRBV7-8
CASSTGFKNSNQPQHF,TGTGCCAGCAGTACGGGGTTCAAAAATAGCAATCAGCCCCAGCATTTT,NA,NA,TRBJ1-5,TRBV27
CASSLDRNTEAFF,TGTGCCAGCAGCTTAGACAGGAACACTGAAGCTTTCTTT,NA,NA,TRBJ1-1,TRBV11-2
CASSLSDRRLSNQPQHF,TGCGCCAGCAGCCTATCTGACAGGAGACTTAGCAATCAGCCCCAGCATTTT,NA,NA,TRBJ1-5,TRBV4-1
CASSELTNNEQFF,TGTGCCAGCAGCGAACTCACTAACAATGAGCAGTTCTTC,NA,NA,TRBJ2-1,TRBV27
CASSFPVSRSWAEAFF,TGTGCCAGCAGCTTTCCAGTGTCAAGGTCATGGGCTGAAGCTTTCTTT,NA,NA,TRBJ1-1,TRBV13
CASSLGSLAGAHEQFF,TGCGCCAGCAGCTTGGGTAGTCTAGCGGGAGCCCATGAGCAGTTCTTC,TRBD2,NA,TRBJ2-1,TRBV5-1
CASSVGRGEKLFF,TGTGCCAGCAGTGTCGGGAGGGGGGAAAAACTGTTTTTT,NA,NA,TRBJ1-4,TRBV12-3/TRBV12-4
CASTARSRGIGTEAFF,TGTGCCAGCACCGCGAGGTCCCGGGGCATCGGGACTGAAGCTTTCTTT,NA,NA,TRBJ1-1,TRBV5-8
CASSLGQRPGSTIYF,TGCGCCAGCAGCTTGGGGCAGAGGCCGGGTTCAACCATATATTTT,NA,NA,TRBJ1-3,TRBV5-1
CASNPGDLSGNTIYF,TGTGCCAGCAACCCCGGGGACCTCTCTGGAAACACCATATATTTT,NA,NA,TRBJ1-3,TRBV28
CASSERGANVLTF,TGTGCCAGCAGTGAACGTGGGGCCAACGTCCTGACTTTC,NA,NA,TRBJ2-6,TRBV2
CASSMAASSGGETQYF,TGTGCCAGTAGTATGGCGGCTAGTTCAGGGGGAGAGACCCAGTACTTC,TRBD1,NA,TRBJ2-5,TRBV19
CASSPRSENTEAFF,TGTGCCAGCTCACCTCGATCGGAAAACACTGAAGCTTTCTTT,NA,NA,TRBJ1-1,TRBV18
CASSSRALGGEEQFF,TGCGCCAGCAGCTCGCGAGCCCTAGGCGGCGAAGAGCAGTTCTTC,NA,NA,TRBJ2-1,TRBV5-1
CSVEESQDTEAFF,TGCAGCGTTGAAGAGAGCCAGGACACTGAAGCTTTCTTT,NA,once,TRBJ1-1,TRBV29-1
CASSLGPPGHYGYTF,TGTGCCAGCAGCTTAGGACCCCCTGGGCACTATGGCTACACCTTC,NA,NA,TRBJ1-2,TRBV7-3
CASSVLGGYNEQFF,TGCGCCAGCAGCGTTCTCGGGGGATACAATGAGCAGTTCTTC,NA,NA,TRBJ2-1,TRBV4-3
CASSYRQGLSSTDTQYF,TGTGCCAGCAGCTATAGACAGGGGCTCTCGAGCACAGATACGCAGTATTTT,TRBD1,NA,TRBJ2-3,TRBV7-9
CSVVGRASHGGYTF,TGCAGCGTTGTGGGACGAGCTAGCCACGGTGGCTACACCTTC,NA,NA,TRBJ1-2,TRBV29-1
CASSWDTDTQYF,TGTGCCAGCAGCTGGGATACAGATACGCAGTATTTT,NA,NA,TRBJ2-3,TRBV5-5
CASSPKTVETQYF,TGTGCCAGCTCGCCCAAAACCGTGGAGACCCAGTACTTC,NA,NA,TRBJ2-5,TRBV18
CASSPRFRVGYGYTF,TGTGCCAGCAGTCCCCGCTTTAGGGTTGGCTATGGCTACACCTTC,NA,NA,TRBJ1-2,TRBV28
CATSDSRDFLLEDTQYF,TGTGCCACCAGTGATTCCCGGGACTTCCTCCTTGAAGATACGCAGTATTTT,NA,NA,TRBJ2-3,TRBV24-1
CSASLPGTGGNYGYTF,TGCAGTGCTAGTCTACCCGGAACAGGGGGGAACTATGGCTACACCTTC,TRBD1,NA,TRBJ1-2,TRBV20-1
CASSIGSGKYQETQYF,TGTGCCAGTAGTATTGGCTCAGGGAAGTACCAAGAGACCCAGTACTTC,NA,NA,TRBJ2-5,TRBV19
CATSRTLGLGGSGELFF,TGTGCCACCAGCCGGACCTTAGGACTAGGCGGTTCCGGGGAGCTGTTTTTT,TRBD2,NA,TRBJ2-2,TRBV15
CARSRVAGAEVFF,TGTGCCAGAAGTAGAGTAGCGGGAGCCGAGGTGTTTTTT,TRBD2,NA,TRBJ2-2,TRBV5-3
CASSPGEGKDTEAFF,TGTGCCAGCAGCCCCGGGGAGGGGAAGGACACTGAAGCTTTCTTT,NA,NA,TRBJ1-1,TRBV5-4
CASRSSWSSYNEQFF,TGTGCCAGCAGATCATCCTGGAGCTCCTACAATGAGCAGTTCTTC,NA,NA,TRBJ2-1,TRBV7-9
CAISKQGYNQPQHF,TGTGCCATCAGTAAACAGGGGTACAATCAGCCCCAGCATTTT,TRBD1,NA,TRBJ1-5,TRBV10-3
CASSFFRGSPLHF,TGTGCCAGCAGTTTTTTTCGGGGGTCACCCCTCCACTTT,NA,once,TRBJ1-6,TRBV12-3/TRBV12-4
CASTRAGTGVGGNQPQHF,TGTGCCAGCACCCGGGCGGGGACAGGGGTTGGGGGCAATCAGCCCCAGCATTTT,TRBD1,NA,TRBJ1-5,TRBV27
CASSAGLGGELFF,TGCGCCAGCAGCGCCGGACTAGGGGGGGAGCTGTTTTTT,TRBD2,NA,TRBJ2-2,TRBV5-1
CASRGTSGRASQYF,TGTGCCAGCAGGGGGACTAGCGGGAGGGCCTCCCAGTACTTC,TRBD2,NA,TRBJ2-5,TRBV2
CASSQKWTRFTPLHF,TGTGCCAGCAGCCAAAAATGGACCCGATTTACACCCCTCCACTTT,NA,NA,TRBJ1-6,TRBV6-5
CASSLRDGYGYTF,TGTGCCAGCAGCCTTCGGGACGGCTATGGCTACACCTTC,NA,NA,TRBJ1-2,TRBV3-1/TRBV3-2
CASSTGQGNYGYTF,TGTGCCAGCTCGACGGGACAGGGAAATTATGGCTACACCTTC,TRBD1,NA,TRBJ1-2,TRBV18
CASSKGPLSGANVLTF,TGTGCCAGTAGTAAGGGACCCCTCTCTGGGGCCAACGTCCTGACTTTC,NA,NA,TRBJ2-6,TRBV19
CASTSSRGNEQFF,TGTGCCAGCACATCATCTAGAGGCAATGAGCAGTTCTTC,NA,NA,TRBJ2-1,TRBV7-2
CASSEALFVWIGGDYGYTF,TGTGCCAGCAGTGAAGCGCTGTTTGTATGGATCGGCGGGGACTATGGCTACACCTTC,NA,NA,TRBJ1-2,TRBV2
CASSIGQASKYEKLFF,TGTGCCAGTAGTATCGGACAGGCCTCAAAGTATGAAAAACTGTTTTTT,TRBD1,once,TRBJ1-4,TRBV19
CASSPRATGFDNSPLHF,TGTGCCAGCAGCCCCCGGGCGACAGGGTTTGATAATTCACCCCTCCACTTT,TRBD1,NA,TRBJ1-6,TRBV9